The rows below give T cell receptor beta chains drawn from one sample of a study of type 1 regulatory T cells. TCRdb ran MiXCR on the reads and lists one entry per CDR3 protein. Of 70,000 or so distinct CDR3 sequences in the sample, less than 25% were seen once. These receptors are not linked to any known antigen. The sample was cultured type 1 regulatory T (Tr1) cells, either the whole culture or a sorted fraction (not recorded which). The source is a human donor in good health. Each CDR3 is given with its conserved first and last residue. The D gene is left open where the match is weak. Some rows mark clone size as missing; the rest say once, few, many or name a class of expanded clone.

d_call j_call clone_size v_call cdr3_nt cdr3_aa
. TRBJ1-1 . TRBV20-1 TGCAGCCAAACCGTGGTCCCCATGAACACTGAAGCTTTCTTT CSQTVVPMNTEAFF
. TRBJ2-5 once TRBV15 TGTGCCACCAGCAGAGGTCCAGAGACCCAGTACTTC CATSRGPETQYF
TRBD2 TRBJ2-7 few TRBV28 TGTGCCAGCAGTCGCCGACTAGCGAACGAGCAGTACTTC CASSRRLANEQYF
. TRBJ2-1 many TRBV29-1 TGCAGCGTTGTCGGGGTAGGGGGCTCCTACAATGAGCAGTTCTTC CSVVGVGGSYNEQFF
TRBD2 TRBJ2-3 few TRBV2 TGTGCCAGCAGTCAACTAGCGGGACTCACAGATACGCAGTATTTT CASSQLAGLTDTQYF
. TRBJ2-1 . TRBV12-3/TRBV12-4 TGTGCCAGCAGTCTTGGCGGAACAGGGAACAATGAGCAGTTCTTC CASSLGGTGNNEQFF
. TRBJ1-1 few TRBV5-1 TGCGCCAGCAGCTCAAGACTAACGAACACTGAAGCTTTCTTT CASSSRLTNTEAFF
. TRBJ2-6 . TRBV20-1 TGCAGTGCGATGGCTACGGCTCGGTCTGGGGCCAACGTCCTGACTTTC CSAMATARSGANVLTF
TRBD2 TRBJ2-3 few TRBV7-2 TGTGCCAGCAGCTTGCTAGCGGGATACACAGATACGCAGTATTTT CASSLLAGYTDTQYF
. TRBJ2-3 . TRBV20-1 TGCAGCGGCCGGGTGGCCACAGATACGCAGTATTTT CSGRVATDTQYF
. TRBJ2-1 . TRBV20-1 TGCAGTGCTAGAGGTAGGCCCGGGAAGAATGAGCAGTTCTTC CSARGRPGKNEQFF
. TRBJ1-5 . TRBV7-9 TGTGCCAGCAGACACATCAGAGGATTTAGCAATCGGCCCCAGCATTTT CASRHIRGFSNRPQHF
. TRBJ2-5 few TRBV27 TGTGCCACCTTACTAACGAGGGAGACCCAGTACTTC CATLLTRETQYF
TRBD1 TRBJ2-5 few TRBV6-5 TGTGCCAGCAGTGCGACAGGGGGTAGTGAGACCCAGTACTTC CASSATGGSETQYF
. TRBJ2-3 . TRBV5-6 TGTGCCAGCAGCTTGGGAGGAGGCGGGAAGGCAGATACGCAGTATTTT CASSLGGGGKADTQYF
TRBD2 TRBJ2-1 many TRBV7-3 TGTGCCAGCAGGAATAGCGGGAGTAGCAATGAGCAGTTCTTC CASRNSGSSNEQFF
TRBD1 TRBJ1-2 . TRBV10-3 TGTGCCACTAAACGGGACAGCTCGAGCGGCTACACCTTC CATKRDSSSGYTF
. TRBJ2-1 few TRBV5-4 TGTGCCAGCAGCTTGGGCCCGTACAATGAGCAGTTCTTC CASSLGPYNEQFF
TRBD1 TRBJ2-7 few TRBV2 TGTGCCAGCAGTGAAGGAGGGGGCAGGTCCTACGAGCAGTACTTC CASSEGGGRSYEQYF
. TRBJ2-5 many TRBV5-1 TGCGCCAGCAGCTTGAGCGTAGGAGAGACCCAGTACTTC CASSLSVGETQYF
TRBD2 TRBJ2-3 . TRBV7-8 TGTGCCAGCAGCTCCCGCGGGAGTCAGACAGATACGCAGTATTTT CASSSRGSQTDTQYF
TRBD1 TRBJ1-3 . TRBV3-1 TGTGCCAGCAGCCAAGTACAGGGGGCTCACGGAAACACCATATATTTT CASSQVQGAHGNTIYF
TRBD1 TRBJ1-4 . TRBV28 TGTGCCAGCTACCTGGGACAGACTAATGAAAAACTGTTTTTT CASYLGQTNEKLFF
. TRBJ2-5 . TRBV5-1 TGCGCCAGCAGCCCGGACGGGGTGGCTCAAGAGACCCAGTACTTC CASSPDGVAQETQYF
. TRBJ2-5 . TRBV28 TGTGCCAGCACCCACGGACGGATGCCACAAGAGACCCAGTACTTC CASTHGRMPQETQYF
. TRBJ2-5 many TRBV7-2 TGTGCCAGCAGCTCGATCGGGGGCTTAGAGACCCAGTACTTC CASSSIGGLETQYF
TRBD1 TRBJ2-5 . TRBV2 TGTGCCAGCAGAAAGGACAGGGGAGAGGAGACCCAGTACTTC CASRKDRGEETQYF
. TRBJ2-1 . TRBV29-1 TGCAGCGGGAGCGAAGTCAATGAGCAGTTCTTC CSGSEVNEQFF
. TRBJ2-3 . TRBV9 TGTGCCAGCAGCGTAGTTTTCGGCACGCAGTATTTT CASSVVFGTQYF
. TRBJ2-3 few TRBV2 TGTGCCAGCAGCGTTACCAGGACATCAGATACGCAGTATTTT CASSVTRTSDTQYF
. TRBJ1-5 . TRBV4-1 TGCGCCAGCAGCCAAGTCGGTGCTGGTCAGCCCCAGCATTTT CASSQVGAGQPQHF
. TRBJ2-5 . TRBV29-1 TGCAGCGTTGAAGGGGGTTTAGAGACCCAGTACTTC CSVEGGLETQYF
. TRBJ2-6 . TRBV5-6 TGCGCCAGCAGCTTGGGGACCCTCGGAGGCTCTGGGGCCAACGTCCTGACTTTC CASSLGTLGGSGANVLTF
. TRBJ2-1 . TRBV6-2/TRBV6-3 TGTGCCAGCAGTGCAGTCCAGGGTTACGGTGAGCAGTTCTTC CASSAVQGYGEQFF
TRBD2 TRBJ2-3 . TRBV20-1 TGCAGTGTGGGACTAGCGGGATTTCGTACGCAGTATTTT CSVGLAGFRTQYF
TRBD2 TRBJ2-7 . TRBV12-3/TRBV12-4 TGTGCCAGCAGCAGAACTACTAGCGGGATCAACGAGCAGTACTTC CASSRTTSGINEQYF
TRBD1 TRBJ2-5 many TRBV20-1 TGCAGTGCTGTCCAGACAGGGGGCAAGGAGACCCAGTACTTC CSAVQTGGKETQYF